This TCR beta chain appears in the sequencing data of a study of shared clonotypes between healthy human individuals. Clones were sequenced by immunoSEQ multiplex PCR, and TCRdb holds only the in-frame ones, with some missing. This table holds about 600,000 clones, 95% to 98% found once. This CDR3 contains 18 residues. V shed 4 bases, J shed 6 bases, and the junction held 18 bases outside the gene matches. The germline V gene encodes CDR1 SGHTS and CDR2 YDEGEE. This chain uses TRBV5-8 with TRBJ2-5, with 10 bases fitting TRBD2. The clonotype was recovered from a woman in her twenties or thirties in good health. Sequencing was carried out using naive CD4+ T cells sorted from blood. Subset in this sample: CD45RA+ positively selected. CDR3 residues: CASSPPGSGRAVLQTQYF. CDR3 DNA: TGTGCCAGCAGCCCCCCTGGGAGCGGGAGGGCCGTTTTGCAGACCCAGTACTTC.